The next 25 T cell receptor beta chains were all read from a single sample in a study of shared clonotypes between healthy human individuals. Data came from immunoSEQ multiplex PCR; TCRdb stores just in-frame clones and leaves some out. The sample lists about 2.1 million clones, around 93% occurring once. Naive-designated CD8 cells lacked CD45RO, were positively enriched for CCR7, and omitted terminally differentiated effector memory CD45RA+ cells. The sequencing input was naive CD8+ T cells from PBMCs. All receptors come from a man in his late teens or twenties in good health. Some clones in this sample may be carry-over from other donors' samples.

The chain joins TRBV11-3 to TRBJ2-3; D is perhaps TRBD2 (5 bases). Germline CDR1 SGHNT, CDR2 YENEEA. V was trimmed by 4 bases and J by 8 bases, leaving 13 bases between them. The CDR3 spans 13 residues. The CDR3 nucleotides are TGTGCCAGCAGCTCACGAGGCAGCGGTACGCAGTATTTT. Encoded protein: CASSSRGSGTQYF.

The rearrangement uses TRBV28 and TRBJ1-4, with D perhaps TRBD1 (6 bases). The V end lost 4 bases, the J end lost 8 bases, and 14 bases lay between the germline ends. This CDR3 is 14 amino acids long. Germline CDR1 and CDR2: MDHEN and SYDVKM. The CDR3 DNA reads TGTGCCAGCAGTTCAAGGGGGAGGTACGAAAAACTGTTTTTT. Its translation is CASSSRGRYEKLFF.

This clone has only one observation. The rearrangement uses TRBV25-1 and TRBJ1-4; 7 bases fit TRBD1. The CDR3 spans 11 residues. Unmatched junction bases numbered 4, after V lost 6 bases and J lost 12 bases. The germline gives CDR1 MGHDK, CDR2 SYGVNS. CDR3 region: CASRQGLELFF. The CDR3 nucleotides read TGTGCCAGCAGACAGGGGCTTGAACTGTTTTTT.

In this sample, this clone turned up once. This same CDR3 is encoded by further DNA sequences in the sample. The chain uses TRBV9 and TRBJ1-2; a weak D match, TRBD1 (6 bases). CDR3 size: 12 residues. V was clipped by 3 bases and J by 4 bases, with 7 bases between them. Looked up from germline, CDR1 is SGDLS and CDR2 is YYNGEE. The CDR3 sequence is CASSATGYGYTF. The CDR3 region has the DNA TGTGCCAGCAGCGCGACAGGCTATGGCTACACCTTC.

The chain links TRBV7-9 to TRBJ2-1, with 12 bases matching TRBD2. V lost 5 bases, J lost 0 bases, and 5 bases stayed unmatched. The germline CDR1 and CDR2 sequences are SEHNR and FQNEAQ (reference sequence). This CDR3 region has 17 residues. CDR3 residues: CASSIGLAGSSYNEQFF. In DNA, the CDR3 is TGTGCCAGCAGCATAGGACTAGCGGGGAGCTCCTACAATGAGCAGTTCTTC.

The chain has TRBV18 and TRBJ1-4, with unresolved D. This CDR3 comprises 14 residues. CDR1 is KGHSH, CDR2 LQKENI, per germline. V gave up 3 bases and J gave up 4 bases, with 9 bases separating them. The CDR3 here is CASSPGILNEKLFF. The CDR3 DNA follows: TGTGCCAGCTCACCGGGGATCCTTAATGAAAAACTGTTTTTT.

Concerning this clone: The sample contains more than one DNA sequence encoding this CDR3. The chain combines TRBV7-8 with TRBJ2-5; D ambiguous. The CDR3 loop spans 11 amino acids. Trimming removed 4 bases from V and 4 bases from J, with 4 bases in between. The germline V gene encodes CDR1 SGHVS and CDR2 FQNEAQ. For the CDR3, the DNA is TGTGCCAGCAGCTCCGGAGAGACCCAGTACTTC. Amino acid sequence: CASSSGETQYF.

The V gene is TRBV2, the J gene TRBJ2-3; 12 bases line up with TRBD2. The CDR3 loop spans 14 amino acids. J lost 5 bases, V lost 10 bases, and 7 bases had no gene match. The germline CDR1 and CDR2 sequences are SNHLY and FYNNEI. The DNA of the CDR3 is TGTGCCACTCGACTAGCGGGAGATGTAGATACGCAGTATTTT. As protein: CATRLAGDVDTQYF.

About this clone: This specimen includes other DNA sequences encoding the same CDR3. The genes are TRBV5-1 and TRBJ2-7; D could derive from TRBD1 or TRBD2 (5 bases each). V lost 3 bases and J 4 bases, leaving 11 bases between the germline ends. Germline CDR1 reads SGHRS; CDR2 reads YFSETQ. The CDR3 length is 13 residues. The CDR3 here is CASSWGTGYEQYF. For the CDR3, the DNA is TGCGCCAGCAGCTGGGGGACGGGATACGAGCAGTACTTC.

The chain recombines TRBV30 with TRBJ2-3; TRBD1 matches at 8 bases. CDR1 and CDR2 from the germline V gene are GTSNPN and SVGIG (reference sequence). The CDR3 is made up of 15 amino acids. V lost 4 bases, J lost 3 bases, and 9 bases stayed unmatched. The CDR3 protein is CAWITDRVMTDTQYF. The CDR3 DNA reads as TGTGCCTGGATTACGGACAGGGTTATGACAGATACGCAGTATTTT. Combining the CDR3 with reference TRBV30 and TRBJ2-3 gives the whole variable domain SQTIHQWPATLVQPVGSPLSLECTVEGTSNPNLYWYRQAAGRGLQLLFYSVGIGQISSEVPQNLSASRPQDRQFILSSKKLLLSDSGFYLCAWITDRVMTDTQYFGPGTRLTVL.

The sample holds a few counts of this clone. The chain links TRBV4-1 to TRBJ1-5, with 7 bases identical to TRBD1. CDR1 is MGHRA, CDR2 YSYEKL, per germline. The CDR3 totals 15 residues. V was clipped by 2 bases and J by 3 bases; unmatched bases: 4. The CDR3 loop is CASSQPGQINQPQHF. CDR3 DNA: TGCGCCAGCAGCCAACCGGGACAGATCAATCAGCCCCAGCATTTT.

In DNA, the CDR3 is TGTGCCAGCAGAAATACAGGGGGTCTCTCCTACGAGCAGTACTTC. It is translated as CASRNTGGLSYEQYF. V is TRBV27 and J is TRBJ2-7; 8 bases line up with TRBD1. There are 15 residues in the CDR3. Trimming removed 6 bases from V and 0 bases from J; junction bases left unmatched: 7. Germline loops: CDR1 MNHEY, CDR2 SMNVEV (reference sequence).

This chain uses TRBV9 with TRBJ2-3; perhaps TRBD2 as D (5 bases). The V gene's germline CDR1 is SGDLS and CDR2 YYNGEE. The CDR3 length is 16 residues. Deletions cut 4 bases from V and 1 base from J, with 16 bases between. The CDR3 sequence is CASSPEGGWGTDTQYF. Written as DNA, the CDR3 is TGTGCCAGCAGCCCCGAGGGCGGCTGGGGCACAGATACGCAGTATTTT.

The V call is TRBV23-1, the J call TRBJ2-6, with TRBD2 matching 7 bases. TRBV23-1 is known as an ORF, though its function is uncertain. CDR3 length: 19 residues. V lost 4 bases and J lost 2; bases outside the gene matches: 14. The CDR3 spells CASSRKGGKSGAGANVLTF. CDR3 DNA: TGCGCCAGCAGTCGAAAGGGAGGGAAATCAGGAGCTGGGGCCAACGTCCTGACTTTC.

The chain combines TRBV29-1 with TRBJ1-2; D remains unclear. This CDR3 has 13 amino acids. The germline V gene encodes CDR1 SQVTM and CDR2 ANQGSEA. V was cut by 3 bases and J by 2 bases, with 10 bases left in between. CDR3 sequence: CSVDSRENYGYTF. The CDR3, as DNA: TGCAGCGTTGACTCGCGGGAAAACTATGGCTACACCTTC. Combining the CDR3 with reference TRBV29-1 and TRBJ1-2 gives the whole variable domain SAVISQKPSRDICQRGTSLTIQCQVDSQVTMMFWYRQQPGQSLTLIATANQGSEATYESGFVIDKFPISRPNLTFSTLTVSNMSPEDSSIYLCSVDSRENYGYTFGSGTRLTVV.

The chain is built from TRBV13 and TRBJ1-2; D remains ambiguous. Deletions cut 5 bases from V and 6 bases from J, with 19 bases between. CDR1 PRHDT and CDR2 FYEKMQ come from the germline V gene (reference sequence). The CDR3 runs 15 residues. The CDR3 is CASSPEDRGSHGYTF. In DNA form, the CDR3 reads TGTGCCAGCAGCCCCGAGGATCGGGGTTCGCATGGCTACACCTTC.

V and J are TRBV4-1 and TRBJ1-2; no clear D. CDR1 is MGHRA and CDR2 is YSYEKL in the germline V gene. Trimming took 4 bases from V and 4 from J, leaving 10 bases between them. The length of the CDR3 is 13 residues. This chain's CDR3 is CASSPAGSYGYTF. The CDR3 coding sequence is TGCGCCAGCAGCCCTGCCGGCTCCTATGGCTACACCTTC.

The genes are TRBV29-1 and TRBJ1-1; D is undetermined. Germline CDR1 is SQVTM and CDR2 is ANQGSEA. This CDR3 comprises 11 residues. The CDR3 region has the DNA TGCAGTTTTAGGTTGAACACTGAAGCTTTCTTT. It translates to CSFRLNTEAFF.

This clone occurred once. This chain connects TRBV29-1 to TRBJ2-2, with TRBD2 matching over 7 bases. V lost 6 bases, J lost 9 bases, and 19 bases stayed unmatched. This CDR3 has 16 residues. CDR1 SQVTM and CDR2 ANQGSEA come from the germline V gene. The chain's CDR3 is CSVETHRDYRTRELFF. In DNA, the CDR3 is TGCAGCGTCGAAACCCACCGGGACTATAGAACCCGGGAGCTGTTTTTT.

This sequence joins TRBV4-2 and TRBJ2-3; D unresolved. V was trimmed by 0 bases and J by 4 bases, leaving 5 bases between them. This CDR3 is 13 amino acids long. Germline CDR1 is LGHNA and CDR2 is YNFKEQ. This CDR3 is CASSQENPDTQYF. The CDR3, as DNA: TGTGCCAGCAGCCAAGAAAATCCAGATACGCAGTATTTT.

As for this clone: The same CDR3 is also encoded by other DNA sequences in this sample. The V gene is TRBV19, the J gene TRBJ2-7, with D perhaps assigned TRBD1 or TRBD2 (5 bases each). V was pared by 0 bases and J by 5 bases, with 11 bases between. This CDR3 is 14 amino acids long. Germline values: CDR1 LNHDA, CDR2 SQIVND (reference sequence). The chain's CDR3 is CASSIDGEGHEQYF. Written as DNA, the CDR3 is TGTGCCAGTAGTATAGACGGTGAGGGGCACGAGCAGTACTTC.

The V and J genes are TRBV19 and TRBJ2-7, with TRBD1 matching over 8 bases. Trimming removed 5 bases from V and 5 bases from J; junction bases left unmatched: 11. Germline loops: CDR1 LNHDA, CDR2 SQIVND (reference sequence). The CDR3 totals 15 residues. The CDR3 bases are TGTGCCAGTAGTGGGGGACAGGTCTTTTTCGACGAGCAGTACTTC. Encoded protein: CASSGGQVFFDEQYF.

The chain recombines TRBV27 with TRBJ2-7, with 7 bases fitting TRBD1. Germline assignment: CDR1 MNHEY and CDR2 SMNVEV (reference sequence). This CDR3 comprises 16 residues. J was trimmed by 1 base and V by 3 bases; bases with no gene match: 9. CDR3 sequence (DNA): TGTGCCAGCAGTTTTTCCGGAGGACAGGAGTCCTACGAGCAGTACTTC. Residues: CASSFSGGQESYEQYF.

The V gene is TRBV28, the J gene TRBJ2-7; 9 nucleotides agree with TRBD2. After removal of 5 bases from V and 6 bases from J, the junction contained 11 bases not matched to a gene. The CDR3 is made up of 15 amino acids. The V gene's germline CDR1 is MDHEN and CDR2 SYDVKM. In DNA form, the CDR3 reads TGTGCCAGCAGTGTATCTAGCGGGGACCTCAGCGAGCAGTACTTC. Protein sequence: CASSVSSGDLSEQYF.

A remark on this clone: Additional DNA sequences in this sample encode the identical CDR3. The chain combines TRBV9 with TRBJ2-7; 8 positions agree with TRBD2. The CDR3 totals 12 residues. Germline V CDR1 and CDR2: SGDLS, YYNGEE. Trimming removed 3 bases from V and 4 bases from J; junction bases left unmatched: 0. In DNA, the CDR3 is TGTGCCAGCAGCGCGGGGGGGTACGAGCAGTACTTC. Protein sequence: CASSAGGYEQYF.